What follows is one TCR beta chain and its context. Antigen: not known. As for time point: sample taken at primary tumor resection. In each case, whole RNA from tumor, nontumor lung or frozen PBMC was sequenced unsorted. Untreated early-stage non-small cell lung cancer patients, fewer than 85 in total, were the donors. These data belong to a study of spatial heterogeneity in lung cancer. Overall study context: Detection of beta-chain sequences consistently exceeded that of alpha-chain sequences.

Overall study results and limits: Whereas they appeared in blood less at follow-up, ubiquitous expanded tumor TCRs appeared there more at resection.

The germline gives CDR1 SGHRS, CDR2 YFSETQ. Trimming cost V 5 bases and J 8 bases; bases outside gene matches: 9. This CDR3 has 14 amino acids. In the library, each TCR cDNA molecule bore its own unique molecular identifier. Using its own MiXCR run on the 5' RACE reads, TCRdb lists one record per CDR3 protein. This sample yields about 82,000 distinct CDR3 sequences, of which roughly 12% are seen a single time; about 4.6% belongs to the top ten. This sequence originates from a male donor with early-stage non-small cell lung cancer. The sample in question was PBMCs, obtained at surgery. The chain is built from TRBV5-1 and TRBJ2-1, with 8 positions matching TRBD1. CDR3 protein: CASSTGQGHHEQFF. The CDR3 region has the DNA TGCGCCAGCAGTACTGGACAGGGTCATCATGAGCAGTTCTTC.